This entry describes one T cell receptor beta chain. It has no known antigen specificity. One base away there is no much larger clone; base qualities are not given. This sample was taken from a study of T-cell reconstitution after alpha-beta-depleted transplantation in children (dated by TCRdb to about 2016). Describing the broader study: Using TCR repertoire profiling, the study quantitatively followed how T-cell immune reconstitution unfolded in children after TCRalphabeta/CD19-depleted allogeneic hematopoietic cell transplantation.

Library creation used PCR. Data came from an Illumina HiSeq 2500. TCR libraries were prepared with molecular barcoding, using unique molecular identifiers to normalize TCRbeta repertoire quantification. TCRdb trimmed public reads at Q25 via fastp, called clones via MiXCR and kept in-frame beta chains. Duplicate CDR3 protein sequences are folded into a single record with the most common DNA and genes. The sample table holds 580,000 or so distinct CDR3 sequences, of which more than 20% were seen once. The ten largest clones represent roughly 13% of the sample. Overall study outcomes, separate from this receptor: The apparently early recovery of alphabetaT-cell counts about two months after transplant reportedly depended on only several hundred rapidly expanded clones that came from non-depleted graft cells. In some patients, the high TCRbeta diversity seen at day 60 was put down to recipient T cells and intrathymic progenitors that had survived conditioning. Over the following months the frequencies of hyperexpanded clones went down, and after one year T-cell counts and TCRbeta diversity were mostly credited to newly produced T cells.

The treatment or condition label here, explained by the study, means: allogeneic hematopoietic cell transplantation with graft depleted of TCRalphabeta T cells and CD19 B cells. Transplant recipients were children who received TCRalphabeta/CD19-depleted allogeneic hematopoietic cell grafts. Trimming takes 2 bases from V and 5 bases from J, and the germline ends sit 21 bases apart. From a lookup of the germline V gene, CDR1 and CDR2 are SGDLS and YYNGEE. The CDR3 sequence holds 17 residues, the cysteine and phenylalanine included. Left in the record is the CDR3 DNA by itself, 51 bases read in frame from the first base.

The chain couples TRBV9 to TRBJ2-3; the best D guess is TRBD2, with 8 bases matching. The sample consisted of PBMCs, mostly from graft donor cells, taken 360 days after TCRalphabeta/CD19-depleted stem cell transplant. The receptor was isolated from a boy under three years old who had a stem cell transplant for acute myeloid leukemia, so the T cells may come from the graft donor. The nucleotide sequence is given as TGTGCCAGCAGCGTGCAAGTCTGGGACAGCGGGGGAGATACGCAGTATTTT. This gives the protein CASSVQVWDSGGDTQYF.